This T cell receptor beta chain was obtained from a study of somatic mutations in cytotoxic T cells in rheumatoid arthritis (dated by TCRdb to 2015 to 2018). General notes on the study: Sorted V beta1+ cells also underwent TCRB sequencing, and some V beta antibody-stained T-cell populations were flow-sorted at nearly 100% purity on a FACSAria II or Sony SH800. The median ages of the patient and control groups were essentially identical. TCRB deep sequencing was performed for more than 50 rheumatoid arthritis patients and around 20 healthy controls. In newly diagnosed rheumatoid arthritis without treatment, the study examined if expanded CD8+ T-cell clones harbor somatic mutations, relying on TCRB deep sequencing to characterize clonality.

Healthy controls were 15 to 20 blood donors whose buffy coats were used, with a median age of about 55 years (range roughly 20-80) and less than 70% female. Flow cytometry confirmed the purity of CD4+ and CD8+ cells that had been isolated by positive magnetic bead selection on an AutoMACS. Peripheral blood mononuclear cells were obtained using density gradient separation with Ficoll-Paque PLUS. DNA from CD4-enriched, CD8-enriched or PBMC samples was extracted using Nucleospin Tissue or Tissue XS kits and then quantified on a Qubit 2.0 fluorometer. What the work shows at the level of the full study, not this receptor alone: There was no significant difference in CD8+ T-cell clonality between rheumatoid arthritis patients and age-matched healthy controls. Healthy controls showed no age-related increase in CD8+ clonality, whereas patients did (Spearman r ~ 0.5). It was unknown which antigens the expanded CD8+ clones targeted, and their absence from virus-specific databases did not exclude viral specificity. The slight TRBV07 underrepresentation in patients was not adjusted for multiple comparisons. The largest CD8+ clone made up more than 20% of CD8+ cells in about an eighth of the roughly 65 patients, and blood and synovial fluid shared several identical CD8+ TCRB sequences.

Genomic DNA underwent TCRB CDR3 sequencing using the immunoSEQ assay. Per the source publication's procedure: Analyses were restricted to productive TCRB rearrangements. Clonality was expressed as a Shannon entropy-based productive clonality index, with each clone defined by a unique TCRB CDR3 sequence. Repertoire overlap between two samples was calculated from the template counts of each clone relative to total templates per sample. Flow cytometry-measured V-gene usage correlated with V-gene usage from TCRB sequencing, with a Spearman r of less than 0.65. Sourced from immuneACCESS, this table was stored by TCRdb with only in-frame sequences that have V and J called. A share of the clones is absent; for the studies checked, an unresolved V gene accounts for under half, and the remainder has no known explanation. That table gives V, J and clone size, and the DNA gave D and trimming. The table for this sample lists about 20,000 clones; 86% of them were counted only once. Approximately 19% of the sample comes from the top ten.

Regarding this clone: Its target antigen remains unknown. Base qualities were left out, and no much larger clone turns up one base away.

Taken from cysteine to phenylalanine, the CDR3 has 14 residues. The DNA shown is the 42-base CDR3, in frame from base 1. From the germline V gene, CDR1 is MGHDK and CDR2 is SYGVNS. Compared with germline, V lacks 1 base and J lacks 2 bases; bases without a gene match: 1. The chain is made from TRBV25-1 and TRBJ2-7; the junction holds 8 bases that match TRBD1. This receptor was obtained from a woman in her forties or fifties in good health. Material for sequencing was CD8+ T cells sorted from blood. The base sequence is TGTGCCAGCAGTGAATGGGACAGGACCTACGAGCAGTACTTC. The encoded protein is CASSEWDRTYEQYF.